This T cell receptor beta chain appears in the sequencing data of a study of early T cells in non-severe SARS-CoV-2 infection. Germline V gene lookup returns CDR1 KGHSH and CDR2 LQKENI. The CDR3 runs to 13 residues. The V and J ends lost 5 bases and 4 bases respectively, with 11 bases between them. There are a few counts of this clonotype. TCRdb re-called the 5' RACE reads through MiXCR, storing one row per CDR3 protein. This sample has around 20,000 distinct CDR3 sequences; about 4.5% occur once, and the top ten carry around 5.2%. The chain recombines TRBV18 with TRBJ1-1; the D gene is possibly TRBD1 (6 bases). The source material was whole blood. This clonotype originated in an adult who was a healthcare worker with PCR-confirmed SARS-CoV-2 infection or an uninfected control (not recorded which). The CDR3 DNA sequence: TGTGCCAGCTCAAATACAGGGACCACTGAAGCTTTCTTT. It codes for CASSNTGTTEAFF.